Below, one TCR beta chain is given with its context. What it binds is unknown. The PCR ran on 60 Vbeta and 13 Jbeta primers. Using immunoSEQ multiplex PCR, the repertoire was profiled, and TCRdb retains in-frame clones only, with some absent. The profile shows 150,000 or so clones, about 79% of them singletons. This CDR3 spans 15 amino acids. Germline trimming cut 7 bases from V and 9 bases from J; bases unmatched to any gene: 8. Germline lookup yields CDR1 MRHNA and CDR2 SNTAGT. This entry is derived from a study of cytomegalovirus exposure and HLA in healthy donors. Study-level points and caveats: The authors enumerated roughly 160 TCR beta chains as linked to cytomegalovirus. Researchers reportedly found TCR beta sequences accurately predicted most subjects' HLA-A and HLA-B alleles.

This chain uses TRBV6-4 with TRBJ2-1, with 14 bases matching TRBD2. The receptor was isolated from a man in his forties or fifties in good health and CMV-seropositive. Material for sequencing was PBMCs. The CDR3 bases are TGTGCCAGCACTGAGACTAGCGGGGGGGCCGCTGAGCAGTTCTTC. Its protein is CASTETSGGAAEQFF.